The 16 T cell receptor beta chains reported below all come from one sample, sequenced in a study of blood T cell repertoires in COVID-19. Only in-frame clones appear in the TCRdb table, and some are missing; sequencing was by immunoSEQ multiplex PCR. Among 200,000 to 250,000 clones, approximately 84% were seen once, and the ten largest hold 15%. What was sequenced was PBMCs or T cells enriched from blood (not recorded which). All receptors derive from a man aged 40-49 years who had recovered from COVID-19.

This clone was counted between two and nine times. This chain uses TRBV3-1 (or the pseudogene TRBV3-2) with TRBJ2-1; D is perhaps TRBD2 (7 bases). The CDR3 has 15 residues. V lost 6 bases, J lost 10 bases, and 22 bases lay in between. Germline CDR1 reads LGHDT; CDR2 reads YNNKEL (reference sequence). The CDR3 protein is CASRQRKKGGYEQFF. DNA for the CDR3: TGTGCCAGCAGGCAGCGTAAAAAGGGGGGGTACGAGCAGTTCTTC.

The rearrangement links TRBV6-2 or TRBV6-3 to TRBJ2-7; no definite D call. Per the germline V gene, CDR1 is MNHEY and CDR2 is SVGEGT. The CDR3 extends over 14 amino acids. The V end was cut by 5 bases, the J end by 3 bases, with 14 bases between. CDR3 nucleotides: TGTGCCAGCAGTAATACTTACCTCGGCTACGAGCAGTACTTC. This encodes CASSNTYLGYEQYF.

The chain employs TRBV3-1 (or the pseudogene TRBV3-2) and TRBJ1-4; tentatively, D is TRBD1 (5 bases). The germline gives CDR1 LGHDT, CDR2 YNNKEL (reference sequence). Between the trimmed V and J ends, which lost 5 bases and 1 base, there was a span of 8 bases. CDR3 length: 14 amino acids. CDR3 protein: CASSGRGTNEKLFF. CDR3 nucleotides: TGTGCCAGCAGCGGTAGGGGAACTAATGAAAAACTGTTTTTT.

J is TRBJ1-5 and V is TRBV6-5; perhaps TRBD1 as D (6 bases). The germline CDR1 and CDR2 sequences are MNHEY and SVGAGI. The CDR3 extends over 15 amino acids. V shed 10 bases and J shed 3 bases, with 19 bases lying between them. CDR3 amino acids: CATNHRAGDNQPQHF. CDR3 bases: TGTGCCACTAACCACAGGGCCGGTGACAATCAGCCCCAGCATTTT.

The genes are TRBV28 and TRBJ1-2; 7 bases are shared with TRBD1. The length of the CDR3 is 16 residues. Germline V CDR1 and CDR2: MDHEN, SYDVKM. The trim removed 5 bases at V and 5 bases at J, leaving 14 bases unmatched. Here the CDR3 DNA reads TGTGCCAGCAGTCCCACAGGGGAGGTTACCCTTTATGGCTACACCTTC. Protein sequence: CASSPTGEVTLYGYTF.

In its sample, this clone was seen once. This chain uses TRBV27 with TRBJ1-5, with D perhaps TRBD1 (5 bases). Deletions cut 2 bases from V and 0 bases from J, with 5 bases between. Germline CDR1 MNHEY, CDR2 SMNVEV (reference sequence). The CDR3 is 14 residues long. CDR3 protein: CASSLRGSNQPQHF. In nucleotides, the CDR3 is TGTGCCAGCAGTTTAAGGGGTAGCAATCAGCCCCAGCATTTT.

The genes are TRBV10-2 and TRBJ2-7; 9 bases align to TRBD1. Trimming cost V 6 bases and J 3 bases; bases outside gene matches: 6. This CDR3 has 14 residues. The V gene's germline CDR1 is WSHSY and CDR2 SAAADI. CDR3 region: CASRTGQGVYEQYF. In DNA, the CDR3 is TGCGCCAGCAGGACGGGACAGGGCGTCTACGAGCAGTACTTC.

J is TRBJ2-5 and V is TRBV5-4; 8 bases line up with TRBD1. CDR1 and CDR2 (germline): SGHNT, YYREEE (reference sequence). CDR3 size: 14 residues. Trimming at V came to 4 bases and at J to 4 bases, leaving 6 bases not matched to a gene. The chain's CDR3 is CASSGGTGSETQYF. The CDR3 nucleotides read TGTGCCAGCAGCGGGGGGACAGGTTCAGAGACCCAGTACTTC.

V usage is TRBV28 and J usage is TRBJ1-5, with TRBD1 as a possible D gene (6 bases). The CDR3 is made up of 15 amino acids. V lost 8 bases and J lost 0, with 14 bases in between. Germline V gene data show CDR1 as MDHEN and CDR2 as SYDVKM. The CDR3 DNA reads as TGTGCCAGCTTTCCGCGGACAGATAGCAATCAGCCCCAGCATTTT. Translating it yields CASFPRTDSNQPQHF.

V and J are TRBV12-3 or TRBV12-4 and TRBJ1-3; no reliable D call. Trimming took off 4 bases at V and 6 bases at J, with 4 bases between the two ends. CDR3 length: 11 residues. The CDR3 DNA reads as TGTGCCAGCAGTTATAAAAACACCATATATTTT. Encoded protein: CASSYKNTIYF.

V gene TRBV7-3 combines with J gene TRBJ2-3, with a possible D match to TRBD2 (6 bases). V gave up 1 base and J gave up 5 bases, with 13 bases separating them. The CDR3 has 15 residues. The V gene's germline CDR1 is SGHTA and CDR2 FQGTGA. CDR3 residues: CASSLRRGERDTQYF. In DNA form, the CDR3 reads TGTGCCAGCAGCTTAAGGCGCGGGGAAAGAGATACGCAGTATTTT.

This chain connects TRBV6-5 to TRBJ2-3; D possibly corresponds to TRBD2 (7 bases). Trimming removed 6 bases at V and 5 bases at J, with 15 bases between. The CDR3 loop spans 14 amino acids. Germline V CDR1 and CDR2: MNHEY, SVGAGI. In nucleotides, the CDR3 is TGTGCCAGCAGGGGAGGGGGGGCCGGAGATACGCAGTATTTT. Translating it yields CASRGGGAGDTQYF.

The chain uses TRBV2 and TRBJ1-2; the D is unclear. Looked up from germline, CDR1 is SNHLY and CDR2 is FYNNEI. The CDR3 has 12 residues. Trimming shortened V by 4 bases and J by 8 bases, and 11 bases separated the two germline ends. In DNA form, the CDR3 reads TGTGCCAGCAGTGGGGAGAAGCGGGGCTACACCTTC. Its translation: CASSGEKRGYTF. The whole variable domain, remainder taken from reference TRBV2 and TRBJ1-2, is EPEVTQTPSHQVTQMGQEVILRCVPISNHLYFYWYRQILGQKVEFLVSFYNNEISEKSEIFDDQFSVERPDGSNFTLKIRSTKLEDSAMYFCASSGEKRGYTFGSGTRLTVV.

The chain employs TRBV29-1 and TRBJ2-2, with a tentative D call TRBD2 (6 bases). The CDR3 totals 13 residues. Per the germline V gene, CDR1 is SQVTM and CDR2 is ANQGSEA. With 4 bases removed from V and 4 bases from J, the gap between germline ends came to 10 bases. The CDR3 sequence: CSVVGGSTGELFF. Written as DNA, the CDR3 is TGCAGCGTTGTCGGGGGAAGCACCGGGGAGCTGTTTTTT.

J is TRBJ2-5 and V is TRBV5-4; no reliable D call. Looked up from germline, CDR1 is SGHNT and CDR2 is YYREEE (reference sequence). The germline V and J ends were trimmed by 6 bases and 3 bases, with 12 bases remaining between them. The CDR3 has 13 amino acids. The CDR3 loop reads CASTKNYEETQYF. The CDR3 nucleotides read TGTGCCAGCACCAAAAACTACGAAGAGACCCAGTACTTC. Filled out from reference TRBV5-4 and TRBJ2-5, the complete variable domain reads ETGVTQSPTHLIKTRGQQVTLRCSSQSGHNTVSWYQQALGQGPQFIFQYYREEENGRGNFPPRFSGLQFPNYSSELNVNALELDDSALYLCASTKNYEETQYFGPGTRLLVL.

V and J are TRBV28 and TRBJ2-7; D ambiguous. With 8 bases removed from V and 0 bases from J, the gap between germline ends came to 11 bases. This CDR3 has 13 residues. CDR1 and CDR2 from the germline V gene are MDHEN and SYDVKM. CDR3 in DNA: TGTGCCAGCCGCTTATCTGTCTCCTACGAGCAGTACTTC. Encoded protein: CASRLSVSYEQYF.